The present T cell receptor (beta chain) was sequenced within a study of cytomegalovirus exposure and HLA in healthy donors (dated by TCRdb to the late 2010s). Notes on the research overall: In an earlier analysis of several hundred of the donors, approximately 300 Gb of sequence data and just under 120 million unique TCR beta sequences from about 179 million T cells were reported. An early release that covered 640 HLA-typed donors contained approximately 320 gigabases of sequencing data and 85 million to 100 million unique TCR sequences. The genetic ancestry cluster associated with self-reported Caucasian donors included roughly four fifths of the roughly 390 genotyped donors. The study was designed to test whether signatures of past pathogen exposure could be identified by cataloging public T cell receptors. The T cell repertoires of some 670 subjects were profiled by immunosequencing and related to cytomegalovirus serostatus. Along with the approximately 600-subject first cohort, a separate validation cohort of over 90 different subjects was used. To predict cytomegalovirus infection status, the study brought together high-throughput TCR immunosequencing, statistical association of individual TCRs with disease status, and machine learning. A later analysis re-examined previously published TCR beta repertoires from 610 or so donors and added high-resolution HLA genotyping to investigate patterns of TCR occurrence. Rather than drawing on any new phenotypic data, the later analysis identified candidate immune exposures from TCR beta sequences and the way those sequences occurred across donors. An earlier analysis of nearly 600 of the donors applied high-throughput TCR beta sequencing to assess whether each TCR beta V gene segment acted as functional or pseudogenic. Alongside the repertoire data, information on donor age, sex, ethnicity and CMV serostatus was compiled. In a later genetic analysis, genome-wide SNP genotypes for about 55% of the roughly 700 donors were used, and that subset was treated as a discovery cohort. Every discovery cohort repertoire had been produced on one sequencing platform. Both class I and class II loci were covered by HLA typing, at four-digit resolution. Typing coverage differed by locus: A, B, C, DRB1 and DQB1 were typed in about 629-640 donors, DQA1 in roughly 510, DPA1 in nearly 610, and DPB1 in around 490. Roughly 5 DR-DQ haplotypes were treated as single units for association and clustering because of strong linkage in the cohort. Across roughly 420 genotyped donors of the cohort, an average of about 240,000 unique TCR beta nucleotide sequences per donor were sequenced, and around 19% of those sequences were non-productive. Overall study outcomes, separate from this receptor: Because counts were too low, approximately 15 rarely observed V segments, including chromosome 9 orphons, were excluded from the earlier analysis of 587 of the donors. When HLA alleles, especially DR and DQ, strongly co-occurred, attributing TCR associations to individual alleles was difficult. It was suggested by the authors that the approach could potentially be generalized to other disease states and immunological phenotypes. Linkage disequilibrium might explain the correlated functional status among segregating V segments, but an unknown experimental factor could not be ruled out. For the cohort, immune exposure information was limited to CMV serostatus. The classifier was reported to diagnose cytomegalovirus status with high specificity and sensitivity in both the original cohort and the validation cohort. V-gene and J-gene trimming of TCR beta chains was associated with a missense DCLRE1C variant in a later genetic analysis, and the association was replicated in an independent cohort. In a later analysis, HLA-associated TCR beta chains showed more clonal expansion and lower generation probabilities than non-associated chains that were equally common. According to a later genetic analysis, donors in an Asian-associated ancestry cluster had fewer N-insertions in productive TCRs than the approximately 700-donor mean. The sequencing pipeline was judged likely to have produced a cluster of highly shared sequence variants as a technical artifact. Because HLA typing was unavailable for some donors at each locus, only the typed subset was used in association tests. Specific HLA alleles were associated with 18,000 or so TCR beta sequences at a false discovery rate of 0.05 in a later analysis. This cohort had only TCR beta chains sequenced, and the lack of alpha or paired-chain data limited which features could be detected. In vitro tests confirmed that a few of the cytomegalovirus-associated TCR beta chains recognize cytomegalovirus antigens. Some IMGT-functional V segments, including TRBV6-2 and TRBV6-3, could not be told apart with the 87-base-pair reads, so those segments were excluded. In an earlier analysis of some 640 of the donors, most TCR beta V segments were observed in productive rearrangements about 87% or about 30% of the time, broadly matching IMGT annotations. Across donors, most TCR sequences were observed very rarely, whereas some public TCRs were present in many individuals. In the study, approximately 160 TCR beta chains were listed as associated with cytomegalovirus. In a later analysis, the rate of TCR association differed among HLA loci, with DRB1 alleles having the most associated TCRs and HLA-C alleles having the fewest. A further reported finding was that TCR beta sequences accurately predicted the HLA-A and HLA-B alleles for most subjects in the first cohort. Several of the top co-occurrence clusters appeared to be linked to parvovirus B19, influenza, CMV and Epstein-Barr virus, according to a later analysis. Most CMV-associated TCR beta chains appeared to be HLA-restricted in a later analysis, and the HLA associations seemed to be driven largely by CMV exposure. Roughly uniform sequencing depth across donors was assumed in presence/absence analyses, although this assumption may not hold.

In total, 500 to 700 healthy bone marrow donors made up the cohort. All cohort members were sampled while nominally healthy, although unrecorded immune exposures were likely present. The donor tested CMV seropositive and was one of the 289 seropositive cohort members. Each donor provided a peripheral blood sample, and peripheral blood mononuclear cells were used for TCR beta sequencing. The Qiagen DNeasy Blood Extraction Kit was used to extract genomic DNA from the blood cell samples. Library preparation employed the immunoSEQ multiplex PCR assay. The multiplex PCR relied on a mix of 60 forward primers for TCR Vbeta segments and 13 reverse primers for TCR Jbeta segments. A multiplex PCR assay on genomic DNA amplified the CDR3 region of rearranged TCR beta genes. Amplified TCR beta libraries were sequenced as 87-base-pair reads on the Illumina HiSeq System. Regarding the original processing steps: A later analysis counted about 80 million unique TCR beta chains across the 500 to 850 repertoires, and some 12 million of these chains were shared by at least two donors. Raw reads were error-corrected and collapsed into unique sequences by a nearest-neighbor algorithm in which closely related sequences were merged to remove PCR and sequencing errors. V, D and J gene segments were assigned by aligning CDR3 sequences to IMGT reference sequences. For a sequence to be retained, a match of at least six nucleotides to both a V gene segment and a J gene segment was required. Rearrangements were called productive when the CDR3 lacked stop codons and stayed in frame with V and J; all others were non-productive. CDR3 was defined according to IMGT convention as the region running from the second conserved V-encoded cysteine to the conserved J-encoded phenylalanine. In an earlier analysis of approximately 590 of the donors, sequences lacking an unambiguous match to a single V gene segment were excluded. In an earlier analysis of roughly 500 of the donors, V segments were called functional above 56.7% productive rearrangements and were called segregating when the between-donor standard deviation exceeded 5%. A statistical classification framework was built to diagnose cytomegalovirus status from the catalog of TCR beta chain sequences. A later analysis assigned V and J genes by comparing TCR nucleotide sequences with IMGT/GENE-DB human TR gene sequences. In a later analysis, CDR3 sequences and most-parsimonious VDJ recombination scenarios were assigned using the TCRdist pipeline. A later analysis defined each TCR beta chain by its CDR3 amino acid sequence plus V-gene family, and excluded reads lacking a unique V-gene family. To address suspected cross-contamination and a sequencing artifact, a later analysis removed approximately 590 highly shared, low-generation-probability nucleotide sequences. A later analysis calculated a clonal expansion index for each public chain from normalized within-repertoire ranks of inferred template counts. In a later analysis, generation probabilities were computed using a VDJ recombination model fitted to out-of-frame rearrangements, and the results were checked against IGoR. A later analysis scored TCR-TCR, TCR-HLA and TCR-CMV co-occurrence with hypergeometric tests, applying a repertoire-size bias correction to TCR pairs. False discovery rates were estimated in a later analysis by permuting HLA or CMV assignments 20 times. In a later analysis, co-occurring TCRs were grouped using DBSCAN, with TCRdist sequence similarity added in when clustering inside HLA-allele-positive subsets. Repertoires with fewer than 30,000 or more than 120,000 public chains were left out of co-occurrence clustering, as were roughly five repertoires with anomalous nucleotide sharing. The clones in this table, taken by TCRdb from immuneACCESS, are in-frame only. Not every clone is retained; where verified, under half of the shortfall comes from an unresolved V gene, and the cause of the rest is unknown. D and trimming were read from the DNA, whereas the V and J calls and clone size are those reported in that table. This sample gives some 120,000 clones in total; over 60% of them show up just once. Together, the top ten hold less than 15% of the sample.

Points on this clone: Its cognate antigen has yet to be identified. One base away there is no much larger clone; base qualities are not given.

Spanning cysteine to phenylalanine, the CDR3 consists of 15 amino acids. Solely the CDR3 DNA is kept, with 45 bases framed from the first base. CDR1 and CDR2, per the germline V gene, are SGHVS and FQNEAQ. The junction shows trimming of 5 bases on V and 6 bases on J, and the gene matches do not reach 10 bases of it. The chain couples TRBV7-8 to TRBJ2-7; TRBD2 lines up with 10 middle nucleotides. Sequenced: PBMCs. This receptor was obtained from an older woman in good health and CMV-seropositive. For the CDR3, the sequence is CASSLPQRGGFEQYF. The DNA sequence follows: TGTGCCAGCAGCCTACCACAGCGGGGGGGCTTCGAGCAGTACTTC.